The sequence of this TCR beta chain was determined in a study of T-cell memory formation after mild COVID-19. One entry per CDR3 protein, called by TCRdb with MiXCR from the 5' RACE reads. The sample yields 400,000 to 500,000 distinct CDR3 sequences, roughly a quarter seen once. Trimming removed 6 bases at V and 9 bases at J, with 15 bases between. CDR3 length: 13 amino acids. The receptor was derived from an adult woman who had mild COVID-19 (a few samples of this study predate the infection). Cell type and time point are not known. The chain is built from TRBV12-3 or TRBV12-4 and TRBJ2-1; possible D gene TRBD2, 6 bases. Sequenced input: PBMCs or a T cell subset sorted from them (not recorded which). In DNA form, the CDR3 reads TGTGCCAGCAGCTTTACTAGCAATCCTGAGCAGTTCTTC. Protein: CASSFTSNPEQFF.